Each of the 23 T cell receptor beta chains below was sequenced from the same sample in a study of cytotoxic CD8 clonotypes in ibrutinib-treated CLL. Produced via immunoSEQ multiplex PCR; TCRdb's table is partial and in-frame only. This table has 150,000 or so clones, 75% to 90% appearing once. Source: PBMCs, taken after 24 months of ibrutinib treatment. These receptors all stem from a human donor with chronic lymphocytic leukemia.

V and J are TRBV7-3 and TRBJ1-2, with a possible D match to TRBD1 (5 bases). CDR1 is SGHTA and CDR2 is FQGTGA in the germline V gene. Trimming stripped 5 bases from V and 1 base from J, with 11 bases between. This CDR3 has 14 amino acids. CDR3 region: CASSPHDSNYGYTF. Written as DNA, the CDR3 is TGTGCCAGCAGCCCCCATGACAGTAACTATGGCTACACCTTC.

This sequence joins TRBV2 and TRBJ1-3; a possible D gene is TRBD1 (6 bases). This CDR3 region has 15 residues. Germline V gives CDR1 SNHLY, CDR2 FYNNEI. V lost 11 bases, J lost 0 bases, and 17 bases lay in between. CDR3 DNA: TGTGCCGGCGGGGGGGGCCTAATCTCTGGAAACACCATATATTTT. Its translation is CAGGGGLISGNTIYF.

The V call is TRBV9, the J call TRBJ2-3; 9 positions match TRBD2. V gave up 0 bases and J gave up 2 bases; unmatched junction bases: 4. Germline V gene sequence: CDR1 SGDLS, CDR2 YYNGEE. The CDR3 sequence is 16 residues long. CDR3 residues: CASSVGAGGYTDTQYF. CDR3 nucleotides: TGTGCCAGCAGCGTAGGTGCGGGAGGGTACACAGATACGCAGTATTTT.

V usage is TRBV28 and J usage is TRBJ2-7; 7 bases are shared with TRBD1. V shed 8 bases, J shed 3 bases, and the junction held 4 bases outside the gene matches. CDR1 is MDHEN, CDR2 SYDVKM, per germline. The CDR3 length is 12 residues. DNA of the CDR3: TGTGCCAGCCTGGACAGGAACTACGAGCAGTACTTC. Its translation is CASLDRNYEQYF. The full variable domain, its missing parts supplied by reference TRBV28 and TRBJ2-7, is DVKVTQSSRYLVKRTGEKVFLECVQDMDHENMFWYRQDPGLGLRLIYFSYDVKMKEKGDIPEGYSVSREKKERFSLILESASTNQTSMYLCASLDRNYEQYFGPGTRLTVT.

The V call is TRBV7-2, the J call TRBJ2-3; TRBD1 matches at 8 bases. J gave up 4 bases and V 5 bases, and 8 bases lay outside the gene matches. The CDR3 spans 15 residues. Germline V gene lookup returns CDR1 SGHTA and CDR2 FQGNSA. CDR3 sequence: CASSPRQGHPDTQYF. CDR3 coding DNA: TGTGCCAGCAGCCCGCGACAGGGGCATCCAGATACGCAGTATTTT.

CDR3 region: CASSLRNTIYF. In DNA form, the CDR3 reads TGTGCCAGCAGCTTACGGAACACCATATATTTT. This sequence joins TRBV7-2 and TRBJ1-3; D is uncertain. This CDR3 comprises 11 residues. Trimming shortened V by 2 bases and J by 7 bases, and 3 bases separated the two germline ends. Germline CDR1 is SGHTA and CDR2 is FQGNSA.

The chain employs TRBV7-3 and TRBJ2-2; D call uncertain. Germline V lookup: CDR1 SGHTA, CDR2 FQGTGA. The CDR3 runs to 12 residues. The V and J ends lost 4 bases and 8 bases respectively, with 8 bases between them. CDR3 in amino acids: CASSSTSGELFF. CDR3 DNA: TGTGCCAGCAGCTCAACGTCAGGGGAGCTGTTTTTT.

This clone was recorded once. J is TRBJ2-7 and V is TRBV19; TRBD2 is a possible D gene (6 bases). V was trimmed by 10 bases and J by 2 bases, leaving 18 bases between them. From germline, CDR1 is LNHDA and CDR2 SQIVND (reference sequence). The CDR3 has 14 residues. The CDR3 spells CATRRDSGTYEQYF. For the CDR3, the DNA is TGTGCCACCCGGCGGGATAGCGGAACCTACGAGCAGTACTTC.

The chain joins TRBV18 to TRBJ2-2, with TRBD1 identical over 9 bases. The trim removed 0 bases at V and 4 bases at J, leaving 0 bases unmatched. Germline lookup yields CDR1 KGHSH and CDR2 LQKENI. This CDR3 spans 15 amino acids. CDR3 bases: TGTGCCAGCTCACCACCGACAGGGGGCACCGGGGAGCTGTTTTTT. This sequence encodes CASSPPTGGTGELFF.

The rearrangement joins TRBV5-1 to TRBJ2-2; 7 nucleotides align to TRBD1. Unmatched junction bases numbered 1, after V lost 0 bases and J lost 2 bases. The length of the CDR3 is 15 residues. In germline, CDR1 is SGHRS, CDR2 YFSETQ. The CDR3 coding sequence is TGCGCCAGCAGCTTGGGGACAGGTAACACCGGGGAGCTGTTTTTT. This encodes CASSLGTGNTGELFF.

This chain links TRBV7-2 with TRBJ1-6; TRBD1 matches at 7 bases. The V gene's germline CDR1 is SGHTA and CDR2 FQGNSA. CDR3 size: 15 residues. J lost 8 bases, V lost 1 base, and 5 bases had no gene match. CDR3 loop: CASSLVRTGDSPLHF. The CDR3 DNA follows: TGTGCCAGCAGCTTAGTTAGGACAGGAGATTCACCCCTCCACTTT.

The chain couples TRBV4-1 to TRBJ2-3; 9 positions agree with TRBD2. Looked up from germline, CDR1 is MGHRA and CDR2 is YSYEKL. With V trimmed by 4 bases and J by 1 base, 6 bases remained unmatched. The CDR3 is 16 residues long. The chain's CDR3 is CASSLYASGGTDTQYF. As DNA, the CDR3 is TGCGCCAGCAGCCTTTACGCTAGCGGGGGCACAGATACGCAGTATTTT.

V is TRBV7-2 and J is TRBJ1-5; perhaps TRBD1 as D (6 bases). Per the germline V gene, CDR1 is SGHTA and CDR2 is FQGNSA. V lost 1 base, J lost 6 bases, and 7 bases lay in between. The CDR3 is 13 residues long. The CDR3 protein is CASSLDRAQPQHF. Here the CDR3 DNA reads TGTGCCAGCAGCTTAGACAGGGCTCAGCCCCAGCATTTT.

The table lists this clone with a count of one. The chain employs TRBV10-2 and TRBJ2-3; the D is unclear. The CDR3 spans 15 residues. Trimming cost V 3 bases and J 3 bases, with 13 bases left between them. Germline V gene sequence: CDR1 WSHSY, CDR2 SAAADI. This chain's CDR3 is CASSDSRSSTDTQYF. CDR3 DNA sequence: TGCGCCAGCAGTGATTCCCGGTCCTCGACAGATACGCAGTATTTT.

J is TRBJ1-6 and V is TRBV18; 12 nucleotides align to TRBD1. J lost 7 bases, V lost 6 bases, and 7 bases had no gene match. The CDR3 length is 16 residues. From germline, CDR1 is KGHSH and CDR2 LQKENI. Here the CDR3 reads CASSQGQGASNSPLHF. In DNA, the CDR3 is TGTGCCAGCTCCCAGGGACAGGGGGCGTCGAATTCACCCCTCCACTTT.

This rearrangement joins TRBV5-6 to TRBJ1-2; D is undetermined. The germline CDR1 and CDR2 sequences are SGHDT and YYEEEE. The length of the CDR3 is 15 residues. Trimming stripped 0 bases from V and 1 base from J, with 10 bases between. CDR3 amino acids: CASSLVDGFNYGYTF. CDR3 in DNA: TGTGCCAGCAGCTTGGTTGATGGGTTTAACTATGGCTACACCTTC.

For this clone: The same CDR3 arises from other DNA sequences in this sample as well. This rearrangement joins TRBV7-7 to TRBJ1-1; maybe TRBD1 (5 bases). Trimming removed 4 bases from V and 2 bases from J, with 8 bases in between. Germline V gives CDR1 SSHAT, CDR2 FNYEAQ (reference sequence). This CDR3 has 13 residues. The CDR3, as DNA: TGTGCCAGCAGCTCCGACAGAAACACTGAAGCTTTCTTT. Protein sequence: CASSSDRNTEAFF.

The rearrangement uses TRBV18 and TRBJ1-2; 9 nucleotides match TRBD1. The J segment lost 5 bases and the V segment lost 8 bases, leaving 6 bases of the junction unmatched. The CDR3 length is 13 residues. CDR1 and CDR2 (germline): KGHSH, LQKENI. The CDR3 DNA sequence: TGTGCCAGCGCACAGGGGGCGCAGTATGGCTACACCTTC. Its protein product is CASAQGAQYGYTF.

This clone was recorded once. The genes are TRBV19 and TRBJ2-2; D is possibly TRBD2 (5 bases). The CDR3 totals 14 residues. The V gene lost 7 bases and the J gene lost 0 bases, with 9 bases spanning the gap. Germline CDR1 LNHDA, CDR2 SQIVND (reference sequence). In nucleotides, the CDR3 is TGTGCCAGTAAAGAGCGGACGAACACCGGGGAGCTGTTTTTT. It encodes CASKERTNTGELFF.

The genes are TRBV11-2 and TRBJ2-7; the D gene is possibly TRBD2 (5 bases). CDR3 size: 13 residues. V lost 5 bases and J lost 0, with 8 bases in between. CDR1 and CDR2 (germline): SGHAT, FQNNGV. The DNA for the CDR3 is TGTGCCAGCAGCCGAACTAGCTCCTACGAGCAGTACTTC. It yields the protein CASSRTSSYEQYF.

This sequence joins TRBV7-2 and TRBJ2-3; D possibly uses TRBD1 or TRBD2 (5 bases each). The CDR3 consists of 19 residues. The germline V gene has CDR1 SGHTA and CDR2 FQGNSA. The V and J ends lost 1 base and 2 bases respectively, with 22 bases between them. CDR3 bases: TGTGCCAGCAGCTTAGGTAAATTCAAGGGACGCCTTATCACAGATACGCAGTATTTT. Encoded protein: CASSLGKFKGRLITDTQYF.

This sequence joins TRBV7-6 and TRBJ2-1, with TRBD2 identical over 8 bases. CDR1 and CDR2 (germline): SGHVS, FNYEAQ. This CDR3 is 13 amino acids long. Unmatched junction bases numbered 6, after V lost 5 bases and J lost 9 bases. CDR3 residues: CASSQSREGEQFF. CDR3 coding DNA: TGTGCCAGCAGCCAATCACGGGAGGGTGAGCAGTTCTTC.

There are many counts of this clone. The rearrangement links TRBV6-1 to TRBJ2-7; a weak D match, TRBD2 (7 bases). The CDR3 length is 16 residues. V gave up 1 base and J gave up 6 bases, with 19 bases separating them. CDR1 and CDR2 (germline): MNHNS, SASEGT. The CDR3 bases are TGTGCCAGCAGTGAAGGCTGGGGGGGCGCGGCTGTCGAGCAGTACTTC. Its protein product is CASSEGWGGAAVEQYF.